This record looks at one T cell receptor beta chain sequence and its context. No antigen is known for it. The sample is drawn from a study of beta chain features in type 1 diabetes. Study-wide findings and caveats: In the patient group, naive, central memory and Treg TCRB repertoires seemed more alike than in the healthy donor group. Fewer junction insertions and more nucleotide deletions appeared in type 1 diabetes patients.

Every isolated RNA sample was fully reverse transcribed, so sequencing captured expressed TCRB transcripts. Assay: immunoSEQ multiplex PCR; the TCRdb copy retains only in-frame clones and omits some. This table has under 45,000 clones, about 50% appearing once. With 0 bases removed from V and 4 bases from J, the gap between germline ends came to 13 bases. This CDR3 spans 15 amino acids. From germline, CDR1 is SGHDT and CDR2 YYEEEE. The source is a woman aged 30 to 39 in good health. This chain links TRBV5-6 with TRBJ1-1; D is perhaps TRBD1 (6 bases). The sequenced sample consisted of stem cell memory CD4+ T cells from blood. CDR3 nucleotides: TGTGCCAGCAGCTTGGGATGGGGGCCGGGCACTGAAGCTTTCTTT. This gives the protein CASSLGWGPGTEAFF.